Sequencing of this T cell receptor (beta chain) was carried out in a study of cytomegalovirus exposure and HLA in healthy donors. The study, taken as a whole, reports: With further analysis later on, most CMV-associated TCR beta chains appeared HLA-restricted. It was likely that a cluster of highly shared sequence variants was a sequencing artifact. Rarity marked most TCR sequences, yet some public TCRs occurred in many donors.

CDR1 and CDR2 (germline): LGHNA, YSLEER. The junction had 8 bases not matched to a gene; V was cut back by 2 bases and J by 0 bases. This CDR3 is 17 amino acids long. Note on this clone: Antigen specificity is unknown.

Use of 60 Vbeta and 13 Jbeta primers characterized the PCR. Data came from immunoSEQ multiplex PCR; TCRdb stores just in-frame clones and leaves some out. The sample records approximately 150,000 clones, 65% to 80% being singletons. The sequencing sample was made of PBMCs. The TCR originated in a man aged 35-49 years in good health and CMV-seronegative. V usage is TRBV4-3 and J usage is TRBJ2-3; 7 bases fit TRBD1. The CDR3 sequence: CASSQQSGTASTDTQYF. CDR3 sequence (DNA): TGCGCCAGCAGCCAACAATCCGGGACAGCTAGCACAGATACGCAGTATTTT.